This TCR beta chain was profiled in a study of blood T cell repertoires in COVID-19. Between the trimmed V and J ends, which lost 8 bases and 0 bases, there was a span of 14 bases. Germline-derived CDR1 and CDR2 are MGHRA and YSYEKL. The CDR3 totals 15 residues. Produced via immunoSEQ multiplex PCR; TCRdb's table is partial and in-frame only. The sample has some 200,000 clones; around 94% are singletons. The receptor's source is a man aged 25-45 years with COVID-19, enrolled during active disease. The gene calls are TRBV4-1 and TRBJ1-3; D remains ambiguous. Material: peripheral blood. In nucleotides, the CDR3 is TGCGCCAGCTCCACCCTCATGCGCTCTGGAAACACCATATATTTT. Amino acids: CASSTLMRSGNTIYF.